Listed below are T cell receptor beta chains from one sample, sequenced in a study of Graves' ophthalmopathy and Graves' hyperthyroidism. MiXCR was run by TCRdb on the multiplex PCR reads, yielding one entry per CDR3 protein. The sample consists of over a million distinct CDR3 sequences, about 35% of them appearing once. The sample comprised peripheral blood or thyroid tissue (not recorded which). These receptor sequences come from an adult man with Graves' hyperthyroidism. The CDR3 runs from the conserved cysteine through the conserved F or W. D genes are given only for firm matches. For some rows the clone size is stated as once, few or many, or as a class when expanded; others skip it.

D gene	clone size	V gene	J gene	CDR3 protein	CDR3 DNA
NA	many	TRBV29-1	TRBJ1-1	CSVVNPRGTEAFF	TGCAGCGTTGTTAACCCTAGGGGAACTGAAGCTTTCTTT
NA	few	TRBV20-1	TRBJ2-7	CSASTKLIGGFYEQYF	TGCAGTGCTAGCACTAAACTCATTGGTGGGTTCTACGAGCAGTACTTC
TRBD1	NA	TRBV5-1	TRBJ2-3	CASSWLTGQSADTQYF	TGCGCCAGCAGCTGGCTGACAGGGCAGAGCGCAGATACGCAGTATTTT
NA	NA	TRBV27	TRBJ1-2	CASSYYPPGGANYGYTF	TGTGCCAGCAGCTATTACCCCCCCGGGGGCGCTAACTATGGCTACACCTTC
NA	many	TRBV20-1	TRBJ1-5	CSASSFPKAGNQPQHF	TGCAGTGCTAGTTCCTTCCCCAAGGCAGGCAATCAGCCCCAGCATTTT
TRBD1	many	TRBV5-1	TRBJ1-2	CASSLDNTGGGGYTF	TGCGCCAGCAGCCTCGATAATACAGGGGGCGGCGGCTACACCTTC
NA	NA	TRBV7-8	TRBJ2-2	CASSLATYSGELFF	TGTGCCAGCAGCTTGGCCACTTATTCCGGGGAGCTGTTTTTT
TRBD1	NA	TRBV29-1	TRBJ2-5	CSLAGGHQETQYF	TGCAGCTTAGCAGGGGGCCACCAAGAGACCCAGTACTTC
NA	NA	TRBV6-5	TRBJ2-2	CAGSYTGPERELFF	TGTGCCGGCAGTTACACTGGGCCGGAGAGGGAGCTGTTTTTT
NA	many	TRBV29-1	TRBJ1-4	CSARANTNEKLFF	TGCAGCGCTCGGGCAAATACGAATGAAAAACTGTTTTTT
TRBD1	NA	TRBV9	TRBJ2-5	CASGTGQGMETQYF	TGTGCCAGCGGGACCGGACAGGGTATGGAGACCCAGTACTTC
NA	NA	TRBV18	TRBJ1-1	CASSPFTENTEAFF	TGTGCCAGCTCACCATTCACGGAGAACACTGAAGCTTTCTTT
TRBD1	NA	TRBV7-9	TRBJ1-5	CASSSSGQGALSNQPQHF	TGTGCCAGCAGCTCATCCGGACAGGGGGCGTTAAGCAATCAGCCCCAGCATTTT
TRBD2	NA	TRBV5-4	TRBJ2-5	CASSTGLAEPLKETQYF	TGTGCCAGCAGCACGGGACTAGCGGAGCCCTTGAAGGAGACCCAGTACTTC
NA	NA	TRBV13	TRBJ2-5	CASTPSLEGTQETQYF	TGTGCCAGCACCCCATCCTTGGAGGGGACTCAAGAGACCCAGTACTTC
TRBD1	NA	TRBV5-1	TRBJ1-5	CASSSTGNGQPQHF	TGCGCCAGCAGCTCGACAGGGAACGGGCAGCCCCAGCATTTT
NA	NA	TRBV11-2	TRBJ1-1	CASSVGWGADTEAFF	TGTGCCAGCAGCGTGGGATGGGGCGCAGACACTGAAGCTTTCTTT
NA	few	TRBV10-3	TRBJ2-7	CASSEAPGGYEQYF	TGTGCCAGCAGTGAAGCGCCCGGGGGCTACGAGCAGTACTTC
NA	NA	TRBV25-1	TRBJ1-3	CASSEFPGPTYSGNTIYF	TGTGCCAGCAGTGAATTCCCGGGACCGACGTACTCTGGAAACACCATATATTTT
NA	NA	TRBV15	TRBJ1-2	CATSRVGVAYRTINYGYTF	TGTGCCACCAGCAGAGTTGGGGTGGCTTATCGTACTATTAACTATGGCTACACCTTC
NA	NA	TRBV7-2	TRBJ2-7	CTSSLAMGGYEQYF	TGTACCAGCAGCTTAGCAATGGGAGGATACGAGCAGTACTTC
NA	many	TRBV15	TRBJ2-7	CATSMRDYEQYF	TGTGCCACCAGCATGAGGGACTACGAGCAGTACTTC
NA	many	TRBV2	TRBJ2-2	CASSEKATTGELFF	TGTGCCAGCAGTGAAAAGGCTACCACCGGGGAGCTGTTTTTT
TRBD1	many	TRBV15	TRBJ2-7	CATSSGDSRTYEQYF	TGTGCCACCAGCAGTGGGGACAGCCGGACCTACGAGCAGTACTTC
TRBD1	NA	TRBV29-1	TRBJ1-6	CSGGTGGFSPLHF	TGCAGCGGGGGGACAGGGGGCTTTTCACCCCTCCACTTT
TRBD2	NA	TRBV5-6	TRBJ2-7	CASSIRGLAGSYEQYF	TGTGCCAGCAGCATACGGGGACTAGCGGGCTCCTACGAGCAGTACTTC
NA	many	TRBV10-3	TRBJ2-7	CASAGEDAYEQYF	TGTGCCTCCGCCGGGGAAGATGCGTACGAGCAGTACTTC
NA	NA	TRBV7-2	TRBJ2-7	CASSEGVLRSEQYF	TGTGCCAGCAGCGAGGGAGTTCTAAGAAGCGAGCAGTACTTC
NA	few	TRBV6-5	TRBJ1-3	CASSYSAASGNTIYF	TGTGCCAGCAGTTACTCGGCGGCATCTGGAAACACCATATATTTT
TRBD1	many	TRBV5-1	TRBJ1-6	CASSYTGVPNSPLHF	TGCGCCAGCAGCTACACAGGGGTTCCAAATTCACCCCTCCACTTT
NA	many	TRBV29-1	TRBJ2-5	CSVDAGNPPGETQYF	TGCAGCGTTGATGCAGGAAACCCCCCAGGAGAGACCCAGTACTTC
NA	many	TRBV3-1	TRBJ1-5	CASSHANNQPQHF	TGTGCCAGCAGCCACGCCAACAATCAGCCCCAGCATTTT
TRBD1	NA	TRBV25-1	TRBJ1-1	CASPGDRAITEAFF	TGTGCCAGCCCCGGGGACAGGGCCATCACTGAAGCTTTCTTT
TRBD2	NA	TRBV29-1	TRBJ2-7	CSVAGGSSYEQYF	TGCAGTGTAGCGGGGGGCAGCTCCTACGAGCAGTACTTC
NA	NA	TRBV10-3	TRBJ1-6	CAISADLWGSPLHF	TGTGCCATCAGTGCGGACCTATGGGGTTCACCCCTCCACTTT
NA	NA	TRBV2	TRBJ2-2	CASSPNSPGRPGELFF	TGTGCCAGCAGCCCAAACAGCCCTGGGCGACCCGGGGAGCTGTTTTTT
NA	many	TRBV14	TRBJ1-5	CASPASNQPQHF	TGTGCCAGCCCGGCCAGCAATCAGCCCCAGCATTTT
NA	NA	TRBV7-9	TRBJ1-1	CASSLEQVNTEAFF	TGTGCCAGCAGCTTGGAACAGGTGAACACTGAAGCTTTCTTT
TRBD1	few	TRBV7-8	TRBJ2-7	CASSPTTGQGGFSYEQYF	TGTGCCAGCAGCCCAACAACAGGACAAGGGGGCTTCTCCTACGAGCAGTACTTC
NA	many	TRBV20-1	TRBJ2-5	CSARALGGETQYF	TGCAGTGCTAGAGCATTAGGTGGAGAGACCCAGTACTTC
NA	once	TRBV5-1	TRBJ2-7	CASSVSGYLRSYEQYF	TGCGCCAGCAGCGTATCAGGGTATCTGAGGTCCTACGAGCAGTACTTC
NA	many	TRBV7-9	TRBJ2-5	CASSPLQETQYF	TGTGCCAGCAGTCCCTTACAAGAGACCCAGTACTTC
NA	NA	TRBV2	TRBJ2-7	CASSLGLGPEREQYF	TGTGCCAGCAGTCTCGGGCTGGGACCTGAGAGGGAGCAGTACTTC
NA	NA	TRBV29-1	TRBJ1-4	CSVRSEKLFF	TGCAGCGTTCGAAGTGAAAAACTGTTTTTT
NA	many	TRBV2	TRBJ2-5	CASSYQETQYF	TGTGCCAGCAGCTACCAAGAGACCCAGTACTTC
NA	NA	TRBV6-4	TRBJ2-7	CASSEAPGNEQYF	TGTGCCAGCAGTGAGGCCCCGGGGAATGAGCAGTACTTC
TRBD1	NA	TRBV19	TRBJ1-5	CASSIVGTGGNQPQHF	TGTGCCAGTAGTATCGTGGGGACAGGGGGCAATCAGCCCCAGCATTTT
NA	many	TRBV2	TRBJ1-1	CASTGLVNMNTEAFF	TGTGCCAGCACGGGGCTCGTAAACATGAACACTGAAGCTTTCTTT
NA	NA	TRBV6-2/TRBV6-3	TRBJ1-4	CASSYRAEKLFF	TGTGCCAGCAGTTATCGGGCCGAAAAACTGTTTTTT
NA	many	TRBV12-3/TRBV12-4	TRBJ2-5	CASSSGIAETQYF	TGTGCCAGCAGTAGTGGGATCGCTGAGACCCAGTACTTC
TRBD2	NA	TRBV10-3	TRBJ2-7	CAISDRLAGEPYYEQYF	TGTGCCATCAGTGACAGACTAGCGGGAGAACCTTACTACGAGCAGTACTTC